This T cell receptor beta chain emerged from a study of cytomegalovirus exposure and HLA in healthy donors. In the study overall: A subsequent analysis stated that the 100 to 150 validation repertoires were run on the same platform as the roughly 620 first-cohort repertoires.

General study points: Rarity held for most TCR sequences, but there were some public TCRs that occurred in many donors. Cytomegalovirus status was reportedly diagnosed by the classifier with high sensitivity and specificity. In vitro checks showed that three CMV-associated chains really do target CMV antigens.

Sequencing used immunoSEQ multiplex PCR; TCRdb keeps in-frame clones, though not all of them. The sample carries about 160,000 clones, about nine tenths recorded once. With V trimmed by 4 bases and J by 2 bases, 6 bases remained unmatched. The CDR3 runs to 15 residues. Germline assignment: CDR1 SGHRS and CDR2 YFSETQ. In regard to this clone: Its antigen is not identified.

V gene TRBV5-1 combines with J gene TRBJ2-1, with 7 bases identical to TRBD2. Sequenced material: PBMCs. The sequence came from a woman between 18 and 29 years old in good health and CMV-seropositive. The CDR3 loop reads CASSPTSQAYNEQFF. The DNA for the CDR3 is TGCGCCAGCAGCCCGACTAGCCAAGCCTACAATGAGCAGTTCTTC.